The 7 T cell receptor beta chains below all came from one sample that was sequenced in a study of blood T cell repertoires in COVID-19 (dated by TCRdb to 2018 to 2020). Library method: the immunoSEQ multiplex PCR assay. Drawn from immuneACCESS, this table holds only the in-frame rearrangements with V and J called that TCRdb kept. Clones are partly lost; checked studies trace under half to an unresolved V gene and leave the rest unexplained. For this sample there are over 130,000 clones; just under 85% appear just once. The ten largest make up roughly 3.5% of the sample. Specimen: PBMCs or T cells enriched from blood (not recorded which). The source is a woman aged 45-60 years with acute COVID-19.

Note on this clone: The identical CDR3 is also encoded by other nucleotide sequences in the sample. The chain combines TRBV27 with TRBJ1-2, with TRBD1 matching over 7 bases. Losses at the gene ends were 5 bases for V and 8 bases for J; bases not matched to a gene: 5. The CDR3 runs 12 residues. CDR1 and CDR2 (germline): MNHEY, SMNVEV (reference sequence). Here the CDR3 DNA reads TGTGCCAGCAGTCGAGACAGGGTCGGCTACACCTTC. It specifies CASSRDRVGYTF.

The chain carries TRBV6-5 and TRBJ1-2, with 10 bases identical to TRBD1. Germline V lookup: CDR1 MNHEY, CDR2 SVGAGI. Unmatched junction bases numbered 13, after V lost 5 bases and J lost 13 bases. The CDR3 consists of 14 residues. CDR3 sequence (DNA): TGTGCCAGCAGTCAATATGACAGGGGGCGGCGGGCCACCTTC. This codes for CASSQYDRGRRATF.

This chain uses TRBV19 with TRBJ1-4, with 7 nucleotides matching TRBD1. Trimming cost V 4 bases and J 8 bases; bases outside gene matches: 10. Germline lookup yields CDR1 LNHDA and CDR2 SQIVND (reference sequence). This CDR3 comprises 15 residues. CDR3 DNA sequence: TGTGCCAGTAGTAGTATGGGTACAGGGGAAGAAAAACTGTTTTTT. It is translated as CASSSMGTGEEKLFF.

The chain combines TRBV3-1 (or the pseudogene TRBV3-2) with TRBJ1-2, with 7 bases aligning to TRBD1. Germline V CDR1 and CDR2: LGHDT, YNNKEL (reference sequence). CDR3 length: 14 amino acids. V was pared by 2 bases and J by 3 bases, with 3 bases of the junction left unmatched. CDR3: CASSQKGADYGYTF. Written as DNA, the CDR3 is TGTGCCAGCAGCCAAAAGGGGGCTGACTATGGCTACACCTTC.

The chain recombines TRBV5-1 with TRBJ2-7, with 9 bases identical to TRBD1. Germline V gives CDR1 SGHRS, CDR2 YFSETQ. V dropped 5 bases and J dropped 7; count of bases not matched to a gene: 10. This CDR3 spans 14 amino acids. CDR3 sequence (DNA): TGCGCCAGCAGTCATCGGACAGGGGCGAGGGAGCAGTACTTC. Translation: CASSHRTGAREQYF.

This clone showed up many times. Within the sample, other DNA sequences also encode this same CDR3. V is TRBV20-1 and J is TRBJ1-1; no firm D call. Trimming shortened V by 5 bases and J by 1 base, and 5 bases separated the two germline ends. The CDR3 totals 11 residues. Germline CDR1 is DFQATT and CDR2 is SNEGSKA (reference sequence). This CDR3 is CSAPRNTEAFF. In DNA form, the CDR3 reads TGCAGTGCTCCGAGGAACACTGAAGCTTTCTTT.

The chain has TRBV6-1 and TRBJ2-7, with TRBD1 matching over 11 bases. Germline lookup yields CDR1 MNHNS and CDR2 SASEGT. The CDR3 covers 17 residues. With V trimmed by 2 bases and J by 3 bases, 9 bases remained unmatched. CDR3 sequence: CASSENPGTGGHYEQYF. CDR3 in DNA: TGTGCCAGCAGTGAAAATCCCGGGACAGGGGGTCACTACGAGCAGTACTTC.